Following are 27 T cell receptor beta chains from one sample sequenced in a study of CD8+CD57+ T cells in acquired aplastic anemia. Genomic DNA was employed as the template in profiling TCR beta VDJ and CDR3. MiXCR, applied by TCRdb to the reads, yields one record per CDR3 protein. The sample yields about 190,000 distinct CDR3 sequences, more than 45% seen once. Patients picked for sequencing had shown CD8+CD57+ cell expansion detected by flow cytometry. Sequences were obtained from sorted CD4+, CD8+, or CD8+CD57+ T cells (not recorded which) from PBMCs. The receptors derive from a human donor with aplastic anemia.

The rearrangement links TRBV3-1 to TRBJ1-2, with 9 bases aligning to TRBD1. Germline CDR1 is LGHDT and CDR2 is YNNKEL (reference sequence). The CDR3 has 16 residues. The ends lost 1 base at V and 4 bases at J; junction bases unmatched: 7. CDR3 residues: CASSQAYRGHGYGYTF. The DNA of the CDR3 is TGTGCCAGCAGCCAAGCCTACAGGGGGCACGGCTATGGCTACACCTTC. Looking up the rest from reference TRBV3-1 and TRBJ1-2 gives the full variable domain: DTAVSQTPKYLVTQMGNDKSIKCEQNLGHDTMYWYKQDSKKFLKIMFSYNNKELIINETVPNRFSPKSPDKAHLNLHINSLELGDSAVYFCASSQAYRGHGYGYTFGSGTRLTVV.

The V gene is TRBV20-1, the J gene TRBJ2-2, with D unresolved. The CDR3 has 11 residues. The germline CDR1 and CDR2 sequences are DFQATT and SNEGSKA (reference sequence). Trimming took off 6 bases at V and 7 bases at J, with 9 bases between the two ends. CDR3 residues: CSASRIGELFF. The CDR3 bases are TGCAGTGCCAGTCGGATCGGGGAGCTGTTTTTT.

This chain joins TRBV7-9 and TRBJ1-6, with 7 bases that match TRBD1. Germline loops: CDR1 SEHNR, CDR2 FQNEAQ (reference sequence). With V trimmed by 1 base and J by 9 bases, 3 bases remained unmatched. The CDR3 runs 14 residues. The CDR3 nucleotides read TGTGCCAGCAGCTTAGATTCAGGGGGTTCACCCCTCCACTTT. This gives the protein CASSLDSGGSPLHF.

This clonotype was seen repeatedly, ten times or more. The DNA for the CDR3 is TGCGCCAGCACCTTCGTACCCGGCAACACTGAAGCTTTCTTT. Translation gives CASTFVPGNTEAFF. This sequence joins TRBV5-1 and TRBJ1-1, with no clear D. The CDR3 is 14 residues long. Deletions cut 6 bases from V and 2 bases from J, with 14 bases between. Germline V gene lookup returns CDR1 SGHRS and CDR2 YFSETQ.

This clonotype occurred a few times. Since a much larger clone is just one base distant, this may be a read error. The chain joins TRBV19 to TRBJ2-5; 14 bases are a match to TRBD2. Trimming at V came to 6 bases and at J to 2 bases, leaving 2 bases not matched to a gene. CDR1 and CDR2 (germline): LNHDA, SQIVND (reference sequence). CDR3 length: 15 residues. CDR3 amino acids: CASRGLAGGQETQYF. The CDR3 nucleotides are TGTGCCAGTAGAGGACTAGCGGGAGGACAAGAGACCCAGTACTTC.

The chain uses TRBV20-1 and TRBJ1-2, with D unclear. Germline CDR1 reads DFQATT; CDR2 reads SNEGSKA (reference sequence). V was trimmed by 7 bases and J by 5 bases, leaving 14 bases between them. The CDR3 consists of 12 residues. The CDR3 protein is CSGSGEDYGYTF. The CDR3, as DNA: TGCAGTGGCAGCGGGGAGGATTATGGCTACACCTTC.

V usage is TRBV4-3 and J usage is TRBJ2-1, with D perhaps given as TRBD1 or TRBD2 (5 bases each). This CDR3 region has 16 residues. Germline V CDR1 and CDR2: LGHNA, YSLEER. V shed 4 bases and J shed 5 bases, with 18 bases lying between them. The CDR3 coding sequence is TGCGCCAGCAGCCGAACCCCGGGACCAACCCACAATGAGCAGTTCTTC. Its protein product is CASSRTPGPTHNEQFF.

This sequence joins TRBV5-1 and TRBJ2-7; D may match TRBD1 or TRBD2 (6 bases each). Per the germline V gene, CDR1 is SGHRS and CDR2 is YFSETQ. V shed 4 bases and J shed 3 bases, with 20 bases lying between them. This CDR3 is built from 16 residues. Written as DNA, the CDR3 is TGCGCCAGCAGCCCCCAAGGTCGGGGGCCGGGCTACGAGCAGTACTTC. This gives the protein CASSPQGRGPGYEQYF.

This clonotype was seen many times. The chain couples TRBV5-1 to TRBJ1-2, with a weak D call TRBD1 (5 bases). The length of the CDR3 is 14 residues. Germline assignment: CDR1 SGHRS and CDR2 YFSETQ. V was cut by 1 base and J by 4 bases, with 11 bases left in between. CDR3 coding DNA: TGCGCCAGCAGCTTGAGGGACGGTTCCTATGGCTACACCTTC. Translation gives CASSLRDGSYGYTF.

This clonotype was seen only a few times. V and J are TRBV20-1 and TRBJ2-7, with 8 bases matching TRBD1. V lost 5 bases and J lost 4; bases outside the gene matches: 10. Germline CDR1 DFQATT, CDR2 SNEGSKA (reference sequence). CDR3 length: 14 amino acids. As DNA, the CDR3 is TGCAGTGCTGCAATCCCGGGACAGGCTTACGAGCAGTACTTC. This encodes CSAAIPGQAYEQYF.

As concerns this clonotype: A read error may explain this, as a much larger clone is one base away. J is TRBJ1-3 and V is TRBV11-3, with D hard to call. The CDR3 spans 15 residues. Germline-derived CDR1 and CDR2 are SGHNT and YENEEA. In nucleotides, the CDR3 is TGTGCCAGCAGCTTTTCAGGACTAGTGGGAAACGCCATATATTTT. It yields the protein CASSFSGLVGNAIYF.

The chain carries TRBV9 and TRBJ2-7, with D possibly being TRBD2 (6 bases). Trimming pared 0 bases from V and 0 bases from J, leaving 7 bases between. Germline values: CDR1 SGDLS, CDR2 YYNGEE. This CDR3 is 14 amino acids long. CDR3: CASSVVGGSYEQYF. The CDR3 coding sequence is TGTGCCAGCAGCGTAGTGGGGGGCTCCTACGAGCAGTACTTC. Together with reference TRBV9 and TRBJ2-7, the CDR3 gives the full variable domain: DSGVTQTPKHLITATGQRVTLRCSPRSGDLSVYWYQQSLDQGLQFLIQYYNGEERAKGNILERFSAQQFPDLHSELNLSSLELGDSALYFCASSVVGGSYEQYFGPGTRLTVT.

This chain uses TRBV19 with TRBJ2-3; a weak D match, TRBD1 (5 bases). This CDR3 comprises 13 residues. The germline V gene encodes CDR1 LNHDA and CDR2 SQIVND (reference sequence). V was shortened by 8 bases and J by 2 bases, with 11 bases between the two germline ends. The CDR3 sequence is CASSAGNTDTQYF. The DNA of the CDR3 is TGTGCCAGTTCAGCAGGGAACACAGATACGCAGTATTTT. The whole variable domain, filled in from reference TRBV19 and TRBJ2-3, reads DGGITQSPKYLFRKEGQNVTLSCEQNLNHDAMYWYRQDPGQGLRLIYYSQIVNDFQKGDIAEGYSVSREKKESFPLTVTSAQKNPTAFYLCASSAGNTDTQYFGPGTRLTVL.

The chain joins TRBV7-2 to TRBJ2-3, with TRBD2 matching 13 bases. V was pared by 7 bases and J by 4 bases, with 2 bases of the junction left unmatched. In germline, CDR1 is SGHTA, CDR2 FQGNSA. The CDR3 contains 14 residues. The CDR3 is CASKLAGGPDTQYF. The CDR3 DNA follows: TGTGCCAGCAAACTAGCGGGAGGGCCAGATACGCAGTATTTT.

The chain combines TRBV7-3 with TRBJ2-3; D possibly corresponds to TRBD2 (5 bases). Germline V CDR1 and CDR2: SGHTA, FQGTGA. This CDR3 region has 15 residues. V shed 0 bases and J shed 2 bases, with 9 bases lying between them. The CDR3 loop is CASSLTGRLTDTQYF. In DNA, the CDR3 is TGTGCCAGCAGCTTAACTGGGAGACTCACAGATACGCAGTATTTT.

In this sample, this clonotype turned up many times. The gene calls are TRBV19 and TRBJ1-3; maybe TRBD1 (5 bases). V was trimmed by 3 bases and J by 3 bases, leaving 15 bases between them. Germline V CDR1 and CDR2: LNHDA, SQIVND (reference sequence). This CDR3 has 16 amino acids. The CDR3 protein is CASSITTGTSGNTIYF. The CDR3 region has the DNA TGTGCCAGTAGTATTACCACCGGGACGAGTGGAAACACCATATATTTT.

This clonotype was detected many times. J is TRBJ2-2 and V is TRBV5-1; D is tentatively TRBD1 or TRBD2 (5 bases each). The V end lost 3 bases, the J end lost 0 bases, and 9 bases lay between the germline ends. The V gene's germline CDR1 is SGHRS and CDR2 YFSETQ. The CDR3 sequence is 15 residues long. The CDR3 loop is CASSWGPTNTGELFF. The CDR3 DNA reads TGCGCCAGCAGCTGGGGACCAACGAACACCGGGGAGCTGTTTTTT.

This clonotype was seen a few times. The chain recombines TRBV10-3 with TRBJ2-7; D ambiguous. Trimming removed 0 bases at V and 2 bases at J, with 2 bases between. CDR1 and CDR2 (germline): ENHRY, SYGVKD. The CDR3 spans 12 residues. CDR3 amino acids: CAISESPYEQYF. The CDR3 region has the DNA TGTGCCATCAGTGAGTCACCCTACGAGCAGTACTTC.

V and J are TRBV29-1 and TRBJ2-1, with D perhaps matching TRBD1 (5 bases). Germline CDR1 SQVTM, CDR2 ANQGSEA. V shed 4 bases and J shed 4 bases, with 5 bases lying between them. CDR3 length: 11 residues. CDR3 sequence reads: CSVGQYNEQFF. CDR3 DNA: TGCAGCGTTGGACAGTACAATGAGCAGTTCTTC.

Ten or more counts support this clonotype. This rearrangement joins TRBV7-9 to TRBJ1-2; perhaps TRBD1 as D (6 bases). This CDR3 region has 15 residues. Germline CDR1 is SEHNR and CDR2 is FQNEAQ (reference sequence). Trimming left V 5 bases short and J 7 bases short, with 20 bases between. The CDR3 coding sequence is TGTGCCAGCAGCACAATAGGGGGGGCTGGTGGTGGCTACACCTTC. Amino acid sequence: CASSTIGGAGGGYTF. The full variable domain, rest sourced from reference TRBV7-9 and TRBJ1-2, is DTGVSQNPRHKITKRGQNVTFRCDPISEHNRLYWYRQTLGQGPEFLTYFQNEAQLEKSRLLSDRFSAERPKGSFSTLEIQRTEQGDSAMYLCASSTIGGAGGGYTFGSGTRLTVV.

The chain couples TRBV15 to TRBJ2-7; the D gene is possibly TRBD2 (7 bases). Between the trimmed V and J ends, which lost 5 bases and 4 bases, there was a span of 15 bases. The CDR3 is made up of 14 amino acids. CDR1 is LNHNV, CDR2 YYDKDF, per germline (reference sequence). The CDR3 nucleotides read TGTGCCACCAGCGAGGGGGGGCGCGGGTACGAGCAGTACTTC. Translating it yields CATSEGGRGYEQYF.

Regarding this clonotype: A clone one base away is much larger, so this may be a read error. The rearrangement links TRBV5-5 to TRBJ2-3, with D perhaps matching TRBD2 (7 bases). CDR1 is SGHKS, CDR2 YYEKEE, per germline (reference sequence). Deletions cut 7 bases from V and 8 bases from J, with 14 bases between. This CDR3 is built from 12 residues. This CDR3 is CASCLGGGTQYF. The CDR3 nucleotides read TGTGCCAGCTGCCTAGGGGGGGGTACGCAGTATTTT.

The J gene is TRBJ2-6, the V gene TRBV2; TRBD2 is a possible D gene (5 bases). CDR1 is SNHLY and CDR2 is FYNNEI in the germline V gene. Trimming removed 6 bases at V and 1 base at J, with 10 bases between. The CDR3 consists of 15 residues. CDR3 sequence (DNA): TGTGCCAGCAGGCGAGGGCAGTCTGGGGCCAACGTCCTGACTTTC. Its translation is CASRRGQSGANVLTF.

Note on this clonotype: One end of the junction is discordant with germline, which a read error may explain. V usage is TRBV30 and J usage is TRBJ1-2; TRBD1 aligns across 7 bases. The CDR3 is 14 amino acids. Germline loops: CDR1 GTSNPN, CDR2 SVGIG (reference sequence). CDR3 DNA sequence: TGTGCCTCTAAGGCGGACAGGAAGAACTGTGGCTACACCTTC. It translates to CASKADRKNCGYTF.

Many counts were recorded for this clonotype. For the CDR3, the DNA is TGCGCCAGCAGCCCGGAGGGGGGCGAGGATGAAAAACTGTTTTTT. Protein product: CASSPEGGEDEKLFF. This chain links TRBV5-1 with TRBJ1-4; perhaps TRBD1 as D (6 bases). Per the germline V gene, CDR1 is SGHRS and CDR2 is YFSETQ. There are 15 residues in the CDR3. Trimming stripped 4 bases from V and 6 bases from J, with 16 bases between.

The CDR3 spells CSVGLLRNTEAFF. As DNA, the CDR3 is TGCAGCGTTGGGCTCTTGCGAAACACTGAAGCTTTCTTT. The chain has TRBV29-1 and TRBJ1-1, with D hard to call. The V end was cut by 4 bases, the J end by 2 bases, with 11 bases between. Germline assignment: CDR1 SQVTM and CDR2 ANQGSEA. The CDR3 is made up of 13 amino acids. The variable domain in full, completed from reference TRBV29-1 and TRBJ1-1, reads SAVISQKPSRDICQRGTSLTIQCQVDSQVTMMFWYRQQPGQSLTLIATANQGSEATYESGFVIDKFPISRPNLTFSTLTVSNMSPEDSSIYLCSVGLLRNTEAFFGQGTRLTVV.

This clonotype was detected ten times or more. The CDR3 DNA sequence: TGTGCCAGTAGTGACAGGGGCACTAATGAAAAACTGTTTTTT. Translated: CASSDRGTNEKLFF. V usage is TRBV19 and J usage is TRBJ1-4; 8 bases match TRBD1. Germline V gene data show CDR1 as LNHDA and CDR2 as SQIVND (reference sequence). This CDR3 has 14 amino acids. Trimming removed 5 bases from V and 2 bases from J; junction bases left unmatched: 1. Full variable domain (missing parts from reference TRBV19 and TRBJ1-4): DGGITQSPKYLFRKEGQNVTLSCEQNLNHDAMYWYRQDPGQGLRLIYYSQIVNDFQKGDIAEGYSVSREKKESFPLTVTSAQKNPTAFYLCASSDRGTNEKLFFGSGTQLSVL.